The sequence of this T cell receptor (beta chain) was determined in a study of response to subunit inactivated influenza vaccine. TCRdb ran MiXCR on the RT-PCR reads and lists one entry per CDR3 protein. The data show more than 550,000 distinct CDR3 sequences, around 11% seen once. In this sample, this clonotype turned up a few times. Germline assignment: CDR1 MNHEY and CDR2 SVGAGI. Trimming removed 0 bases from V and 7 bases from J, with 13 bases in between. CDR3 length equals 15 residues. The sample was also linked to a second study, of T cells expressing NK-cell markers. That work adds: With UMIs, 5'RACE template switching was used to make TCR beta cDNA. These same clonotypes (in several donors) also led the CD3+CD56-NKG2C+ fraction.

The receptor was derived from a man in his fifties or sixties who received an inactivated influenza vaccine. The sequencing here drew on PBMCs from blood, taken on the day of vaccination. The chain couples TRBV6-5 to TRBJ2-4; D is possibly TRBD2 (7 bases). The chain's CDR3 is CASSYSRGRRNIQYF. In DNA form, the CDR3 reads TGTGCCAGCAGTTACTCGCGGGGGCGCAGGAACATTCAGTACTTC.